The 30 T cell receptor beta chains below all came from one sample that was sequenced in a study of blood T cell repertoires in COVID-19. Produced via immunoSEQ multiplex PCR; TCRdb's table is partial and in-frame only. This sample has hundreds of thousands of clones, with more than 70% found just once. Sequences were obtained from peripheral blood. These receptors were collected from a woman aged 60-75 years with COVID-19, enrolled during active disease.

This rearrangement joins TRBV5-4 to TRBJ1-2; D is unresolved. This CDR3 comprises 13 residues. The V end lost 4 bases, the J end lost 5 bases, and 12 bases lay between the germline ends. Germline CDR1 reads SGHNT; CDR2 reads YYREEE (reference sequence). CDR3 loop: CASSMAGSYGYTF. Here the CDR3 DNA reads TGTGCCAGCAGCATGGCAGGCTCATATGGCTACACCTTC.

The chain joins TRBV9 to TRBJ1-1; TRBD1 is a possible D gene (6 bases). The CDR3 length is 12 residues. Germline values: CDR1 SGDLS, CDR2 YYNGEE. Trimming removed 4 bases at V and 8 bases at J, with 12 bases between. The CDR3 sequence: CASSPSGTEAFF. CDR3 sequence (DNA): TGTGCCAGCAGCCCATCCGGGACAGAAGCTTTCTTT.

DNA for the CDR3: TGCAGCGTTGGTGCAGTCAATCAGCCCCAGCATTTT. Protein sequence: CSVGAVNQPQHF. This chain joins TRBV29-1 and TRBJ1-5; D is ambiguous. The CDR3 is made up of 12 amino acids. The V and J ends lost 4 bases and 3 bases respectively, with 7 bases between them. Germline V gives CDR1 SQVTM, CDR2 ANQGSEA.

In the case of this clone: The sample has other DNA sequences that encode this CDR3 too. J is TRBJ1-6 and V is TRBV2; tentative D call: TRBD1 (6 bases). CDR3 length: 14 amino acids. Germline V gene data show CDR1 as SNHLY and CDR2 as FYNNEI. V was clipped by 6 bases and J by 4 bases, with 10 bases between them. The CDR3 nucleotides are TGTGCCAGCAGACGACAGGCGTATAATTCACCCCTCCACTTT. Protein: CASRRQAYNSPLHF.

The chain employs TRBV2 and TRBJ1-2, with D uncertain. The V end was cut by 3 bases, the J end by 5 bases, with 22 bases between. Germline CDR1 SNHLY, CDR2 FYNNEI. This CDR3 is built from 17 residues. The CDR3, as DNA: TGTGCCAGCAGTGATGGACCTCGGGCTAGCACACCTTATGGCTACACCTTC. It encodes CASSDGPRASTPYGYTF.

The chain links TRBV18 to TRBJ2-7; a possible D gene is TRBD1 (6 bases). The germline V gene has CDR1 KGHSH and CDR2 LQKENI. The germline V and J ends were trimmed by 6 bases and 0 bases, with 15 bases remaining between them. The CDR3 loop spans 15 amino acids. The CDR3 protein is CASSQGSVSSYEQYF. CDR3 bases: TGTGCCAGCTCGCAGGGGTCCGTCAGCTCCTACGAGCAGTACTTC.

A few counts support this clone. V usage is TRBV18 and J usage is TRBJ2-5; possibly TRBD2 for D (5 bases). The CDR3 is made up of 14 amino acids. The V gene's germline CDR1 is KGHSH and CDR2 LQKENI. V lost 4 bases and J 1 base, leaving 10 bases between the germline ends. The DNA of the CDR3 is TGTGCCAGCTCACGTGCCGGGGTCCAAGAGACCCAGTACTTC. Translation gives CASSRAGVQETQYF.

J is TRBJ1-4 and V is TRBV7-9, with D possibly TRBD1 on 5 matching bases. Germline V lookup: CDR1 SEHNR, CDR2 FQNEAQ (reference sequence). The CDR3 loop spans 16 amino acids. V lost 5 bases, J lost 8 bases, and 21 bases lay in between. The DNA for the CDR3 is TGTGCCAGCAGCCGGGCAGCGGGAAACGGGGGGGAAAAACTGTTTTTT. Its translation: CASSRAAGNGGEKLFF.

The CDR3 sequence is CASSLDGAGYTEAFF. CDR3 DNA: TGTGCCAGCAGCTTGGACGGGGCGGGGTACACTGAAGCTTTCTTT. The chain has TRBV5-6 and TRBJ1-1, with D possibly matching TRBD1 (5 bases). Germline loops: CDR1 SGHDT, CDR2 YYEEEE. The CDR3 consists of 15 residues. The V gene lost 0 bases and the J gene lost 3 bases, with 12 bases spanning the gap.

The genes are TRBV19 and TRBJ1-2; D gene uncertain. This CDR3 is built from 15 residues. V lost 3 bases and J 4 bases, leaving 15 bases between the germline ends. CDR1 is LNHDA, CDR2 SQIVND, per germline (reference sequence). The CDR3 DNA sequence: TGTGCCAGTAGTATGGCCTTTCCCCTAGGCTATGGCTACACCTTC. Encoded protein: CASSMAFPLGYGYTF.

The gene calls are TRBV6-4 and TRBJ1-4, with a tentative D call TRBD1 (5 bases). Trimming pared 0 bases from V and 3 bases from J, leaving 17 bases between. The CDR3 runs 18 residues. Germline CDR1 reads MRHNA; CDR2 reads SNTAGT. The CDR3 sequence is CASSDSARQRGPNEKLFF. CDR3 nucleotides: TGTGCCAGCAGTGACTCGGCCCGCCAAAGGGGCCCTAATGAAAAACTGTTTTTT.

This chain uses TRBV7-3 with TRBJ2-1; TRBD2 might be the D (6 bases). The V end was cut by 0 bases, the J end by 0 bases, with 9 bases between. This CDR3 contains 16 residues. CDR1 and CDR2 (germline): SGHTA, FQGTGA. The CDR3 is CASSLTRESSYNEQFF. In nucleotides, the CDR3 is TGTGCCAGCAGCTTAACACGGGAGAGCTCCTACAATGAGCAGTTCTTC.

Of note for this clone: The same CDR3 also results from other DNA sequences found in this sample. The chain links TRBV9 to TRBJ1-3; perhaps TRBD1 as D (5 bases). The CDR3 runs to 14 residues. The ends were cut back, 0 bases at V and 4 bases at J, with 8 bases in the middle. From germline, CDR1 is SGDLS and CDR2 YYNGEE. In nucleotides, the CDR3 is TGTGCCAGCAGCGTAGCAGGGTCCGGAAACACCATATATTTT. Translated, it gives CASSVAGSGNTIYF.

The CDR3 region is CASSAGQGRVSGANVLTF. For the CDR3, the DNA is TGTGCCAGCAGCGCCGGACAGGGAAGGGTTTCTGGGGCCAACGTCCTGACTTTC. This chain links TRBV9 with TRBJ2-6; TRBD1 matches 8 bases. The germline V gene encodes CDR1 SGDLS and CDR2 YYNGEE. The CDR3 loop spans 18 amino acids. The V gene end was trimmed by 3 bases and the J gene end by 1 base; junction bases not matched to a gene: 9.

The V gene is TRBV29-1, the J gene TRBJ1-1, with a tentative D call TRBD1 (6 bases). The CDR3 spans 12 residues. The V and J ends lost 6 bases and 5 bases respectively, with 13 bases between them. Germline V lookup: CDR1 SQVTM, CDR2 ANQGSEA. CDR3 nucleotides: TGCAGCGTGACGGACAGACTAACTGAAGCTTTCTTT. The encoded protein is CSVTDRLTEAFF.

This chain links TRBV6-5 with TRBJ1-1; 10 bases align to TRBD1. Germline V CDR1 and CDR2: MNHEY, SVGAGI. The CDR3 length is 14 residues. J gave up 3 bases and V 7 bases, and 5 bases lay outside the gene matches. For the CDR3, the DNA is TGTGCCAGCACCCGACAGGGGGCGTACACTGAAGCTTTCTTT. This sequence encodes CASTRQGAYTEAFF.

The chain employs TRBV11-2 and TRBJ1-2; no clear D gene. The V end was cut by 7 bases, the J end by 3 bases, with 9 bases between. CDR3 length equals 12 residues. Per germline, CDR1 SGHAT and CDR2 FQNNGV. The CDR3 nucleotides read TGTGCCAGCACCCTGGGCGACTATGGCTACACCTTC. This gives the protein CASTLGDYGYTF.

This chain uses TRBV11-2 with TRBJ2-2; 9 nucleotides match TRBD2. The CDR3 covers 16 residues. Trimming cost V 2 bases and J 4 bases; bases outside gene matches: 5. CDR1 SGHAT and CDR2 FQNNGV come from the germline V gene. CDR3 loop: CASSLQRGVLTGELFF. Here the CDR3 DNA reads TGTGCCAGCAGCTTACAGCGGGGGGTCCTCACCGGGGAGCTGTTTTTT. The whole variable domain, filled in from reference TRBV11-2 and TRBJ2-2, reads EAGVAQSPRYKIIEKRQSVAFWCNPISGHATLYWYQQILGQGPKLLIQFQNNGVVDDSQLPKDRFSAERLKGVDSTLKIQPAKLEDSAVYLCASSLQRGVLTGELFFGEGSRLTVL.

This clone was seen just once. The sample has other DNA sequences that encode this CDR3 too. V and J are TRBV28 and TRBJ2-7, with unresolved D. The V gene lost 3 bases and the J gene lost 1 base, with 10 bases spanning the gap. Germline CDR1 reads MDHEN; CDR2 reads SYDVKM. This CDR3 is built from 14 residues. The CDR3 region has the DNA TGTGCCAGCAGTTTTCCGCGAGATTCCTACGAGCAGTACTTC. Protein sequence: CASSFPRDSYEQYF.

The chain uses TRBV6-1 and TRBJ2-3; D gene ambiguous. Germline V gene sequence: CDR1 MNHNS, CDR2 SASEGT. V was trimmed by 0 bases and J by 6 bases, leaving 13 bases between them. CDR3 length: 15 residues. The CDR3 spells CASSEAGRHGDTQYF. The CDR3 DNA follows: TGTGCCAGCAGTGAAGCCGGCAGGCATGGGGATACGCAGTATTTT.

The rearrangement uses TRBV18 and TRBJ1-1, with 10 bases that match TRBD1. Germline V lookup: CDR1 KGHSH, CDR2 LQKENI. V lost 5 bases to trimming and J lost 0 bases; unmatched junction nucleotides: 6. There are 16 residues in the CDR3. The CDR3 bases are TGTGCCAGCTCAACCGGGACAGGGGCCCTGAACACTGAAGCTTTCTTT. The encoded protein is CASSTGTGALNTEAFF.

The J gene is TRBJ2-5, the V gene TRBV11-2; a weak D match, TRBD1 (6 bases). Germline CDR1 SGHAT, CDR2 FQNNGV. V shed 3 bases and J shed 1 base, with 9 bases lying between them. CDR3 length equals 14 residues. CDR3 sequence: CASSFTGFQETQYF. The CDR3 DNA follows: TGTGCCAGCAGCTTTACAGGGTTCCAAGAGACCCAGTACTTC.

CDR3 nucleotides: TGTGCCAGCTTAGAGCAGGGTTTACCTGGAAACACCATATATTTT. Its translation is CASLEQGLPGNTIYF. The chain carries TRBV2 and TRBJ1-3, with a tentative D call TRBD1 (5 bases). The CDR3 totals 15 residues. Per germline, CDR1 SNHLY and CDR2 FYNNEI. V was clipped by 8 bases and J by 2 bases, with 16 bases between them.

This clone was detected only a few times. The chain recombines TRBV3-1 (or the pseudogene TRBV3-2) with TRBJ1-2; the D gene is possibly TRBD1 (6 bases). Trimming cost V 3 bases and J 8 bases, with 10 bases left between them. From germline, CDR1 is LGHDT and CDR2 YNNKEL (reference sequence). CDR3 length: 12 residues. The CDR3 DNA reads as TGTGCCAGCAGCCAGGGGGCGAGGGGCTACACCTTC. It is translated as CASSQGARGYTF.

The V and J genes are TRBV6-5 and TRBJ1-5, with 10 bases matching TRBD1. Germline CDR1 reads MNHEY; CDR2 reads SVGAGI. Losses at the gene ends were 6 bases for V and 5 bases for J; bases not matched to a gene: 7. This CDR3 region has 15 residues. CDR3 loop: CASSQGQGPYQPQHF. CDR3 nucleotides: TGTGCCAGCAGCCAGGGACAGGGGCCCTATCAGCCCCAGCATTTT.

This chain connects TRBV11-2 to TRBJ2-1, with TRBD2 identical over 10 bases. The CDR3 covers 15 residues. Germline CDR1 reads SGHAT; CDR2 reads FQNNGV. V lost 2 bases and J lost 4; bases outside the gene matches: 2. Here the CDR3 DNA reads TGTGCCAGCAGCTTACGAGCGGGGGGGTACAATGAGCAGTTCTTC. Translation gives CASSLRAGGYNEQFF.

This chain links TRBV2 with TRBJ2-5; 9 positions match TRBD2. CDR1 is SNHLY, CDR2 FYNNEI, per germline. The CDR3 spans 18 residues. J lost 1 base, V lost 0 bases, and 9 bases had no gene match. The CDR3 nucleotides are TGTGCCAGCAGTGAAGCCCGCCAGCGGGGGGATATCCAAGAGACCCAGTACTTC. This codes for CASSEARQRGDIQETQYF.

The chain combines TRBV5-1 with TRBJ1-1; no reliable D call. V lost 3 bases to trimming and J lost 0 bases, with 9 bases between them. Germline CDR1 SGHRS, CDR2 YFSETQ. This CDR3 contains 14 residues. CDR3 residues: CASSSRSMNTEAFF. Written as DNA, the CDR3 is TGCGCCAGCAGCTCTCGGAGCATGAACACTGAAGCTTTCTTT.

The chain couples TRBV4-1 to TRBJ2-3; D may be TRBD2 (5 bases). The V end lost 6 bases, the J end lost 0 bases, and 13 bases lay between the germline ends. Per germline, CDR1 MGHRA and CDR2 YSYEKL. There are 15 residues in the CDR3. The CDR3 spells CASSTGRGSTDTQYF. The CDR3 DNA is TGCGCCAGCAGTACTGGACGGGGTAGCACAGATACGCAGTATTTT.

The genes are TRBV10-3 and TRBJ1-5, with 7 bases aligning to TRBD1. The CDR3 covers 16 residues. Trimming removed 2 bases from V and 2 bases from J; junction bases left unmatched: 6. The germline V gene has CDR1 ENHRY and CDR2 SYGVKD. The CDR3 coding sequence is TGTGCCATCAGTGAGGCAGGGGGGTTTGGCAATCAGCCCCAGCATTTT. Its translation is CAISEAGGFGNQPQHF.